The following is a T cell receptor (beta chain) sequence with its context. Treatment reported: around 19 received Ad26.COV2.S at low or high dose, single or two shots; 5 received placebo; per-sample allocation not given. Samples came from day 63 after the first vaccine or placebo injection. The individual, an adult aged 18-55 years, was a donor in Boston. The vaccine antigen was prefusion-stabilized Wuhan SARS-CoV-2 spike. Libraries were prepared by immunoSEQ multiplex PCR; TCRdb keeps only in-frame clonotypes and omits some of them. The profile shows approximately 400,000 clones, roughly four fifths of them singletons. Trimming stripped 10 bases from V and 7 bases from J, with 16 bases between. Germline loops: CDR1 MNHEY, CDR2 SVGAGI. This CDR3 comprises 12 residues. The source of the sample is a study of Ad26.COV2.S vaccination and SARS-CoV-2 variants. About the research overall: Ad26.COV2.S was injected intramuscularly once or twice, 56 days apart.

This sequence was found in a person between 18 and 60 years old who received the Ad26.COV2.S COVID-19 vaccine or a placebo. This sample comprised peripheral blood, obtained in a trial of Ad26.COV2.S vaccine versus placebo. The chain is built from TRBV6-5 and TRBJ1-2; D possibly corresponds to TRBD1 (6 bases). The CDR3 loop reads CATRIGQFGYTF. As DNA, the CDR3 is TGTGCCACCCGAATTGGACAGTTTGGCTACACCTTC.